These 19 T cell receptor delta chains came from one sample sequenced in a study of gamma-delta chains in newborns, infants, children. TCRdb reanalysed the reads with CATT. Counted here are about 5,700 delta-chain clones, about 0.42% occurring once; the ten biggest clones make up around 15%. Material: blood. The origin of the receptors is a child who was a newborn, infant or young child, either healthy, febrile or measles-vaccinated (not recorded which).

For this clone: A read error may explain this, as a much larger clone is one base away. The sample contains more than one DNA sequence encoding this CDR3. The V and J genes are TRDV2 and TRDJ3, with D perhaps assigned TRDD2 or TRDD3 (5 bases each). The V end lost 1 base, the J end lost 4 bases, and 16 bases lay between the germline ends. This CDR3 comprises 18 residues. CDR1 and CDR2 from the germline V gene are GEAIGNYY and EKD. The CDR3 reads CACDTGGAFSWDTRQMFF. The CDR3 DNA sequence: TGTGCCTGTGACACGGGGGGGGCCTTCTCTTGGGACACCCGACAGATGTTTTTC.

In its sample, this clone is medium-sized. The sample holds other DNA sequences that translate to the same CDR3. The DNA for the CDR3 is TGTGCCTGTGACAGGCTGGGGGTTATCTCCTGGGACACCCGACAGATGTTTTTC. Its translation: CACDRLGVISWDTRQMFF. This sequence joins TRDV2 and TRDJ3, with 7 bases that match TRDD3. The CDR3 is 18 residues long. The V and J ends lost 2 bases and 0 bases, in that order; junction bases with no gene match: 6. Germline CDR1 reads GEAIGNYY; CDR2 reads EKD.

A word on this clone: This sequence is one base from a far larger clone and is likely a read error. This chain joins TRDV2 and TRDJ3; 11 bases agree with TRDD3. Per germline, CDR1 GEAIGNYY and CDR2 EKD. This CDR3 contains 20 residues. CDR3 nucleotides: TGTGCCTGTGTCACCGCTGATACTGGGGGATACTCCTGGGACACCCGACAGATGTTTTTC. As protein: CACVTADTGGYSWDTRQMFF.

The sample holds a few counts of this clone. Translating this DNA gives a protein that differs at residue 12 from the TCRdb one, which belongs to a much larger clone; a read error is likely, and the protein shown is this translation. This sequence joins TRDV2 and TRDJ3; TRDD3 agrees at 9 bases. This CDR3 is 18 amino acids long. CDR1 and CDR2 (germline): GEAIGNYY, EKD. The chain's CDR3 is CACDVLGESSWGTRQMFF. The DNA of the CDR3 is TGTGCCTGTGACGTACTGGGGGAAAGCTCCTGGGGCACCCGACAGATGTTTTTC.

This clone has just a few counts. The TCRdb protein, from a much larger clone, departs from this DNA's translation at residue 17, likely by read error; the protein shown derives from the DNA. This rearrangement joins TRDV2 to TRDJ3, with 12 bases fitting TRDD3. The CDR3 runs 19 residues. Per germline, CDR1 GEAIGNYY and CDR2 EKD. The CDR3 sequence: CACDPLGDTGSWDTRQTFF. CDR3 sequence (DNA): TGTGCCTGTGACCCACTGGGGGATACTGGCTCCTGGGACACCCGACAGACGTTTTTC.

This clone appeared a few times. This likely traces to a read error, being one base from a far larger clone. The chain employs TRDV2 and TRDJ3; a possible D gene is TRDD3 (6 bases). Germline V gene lookup returns CDR1 GEAIGNYY and CDR2 EKD. V dropped 3 bases and J dropped 0 bases, with 17 bases sitting between them. This CDR3 is 19 amino acids long. The CDR3 DNA reads as TGTGCCTGTGACGCCGTGGGGATTCGGAGCTCCTGGGACACCCGACAGATGTTTTTC. Its translation: CACDAVGIRSSWDTRQMFF.

A word on this clone: The protein TCRdb lists belongs to a much larger clone and differs from this DNA's translation at residue 3, which points to a read error; the protein shown is made from the DNA. The chain carries TRDV2 and TRDJ3; 7 bases fit TRDD3. The length of the CDR3 is 18 residues. Germline V CDR1 and CDR2: GEAIGNYY, EKD. The CDR3 is CAGDTWGSSSWDTRQMFF. CDR3 in DNA: TGTGCCGGTGACACCTGGGGGTCAAGCTCCTGGGACACCCGACAGATGTTTTTC.

This clone has just a few counts. Possible read error: a much larger clone is one base away. This chain joins TRDV2 and TRDJ3, with TRDD3 matching 13 bases. Germline loops: CDR1 GEAIGNYY, CDR2 EKD. The CDR3 is 21 residues long. The CDR3 loop is CACDTGGYWGIRSWDTRRMFF. The DNA of the CDR3 is TGTGCCTGTGACACCGGGGGATACTGGGGGATACGCTCCTGGGACACCCGACGGATGTTTTTC.

This clone was detected only a few times. A far larger clone is only one base removed, so a read error is likely. This sample includes further DNA sequences coding for the same CDR3. The rearrangement joins TRDV2 to TRDJ3; 7 positions match TRDD3. Germline CDR1 GEAIGNYY, CDR2 EKD. The CDR3 runs 18 residues. The CDR3 DNA reads TGCGCCTGTGACGCTGGGGGTTTTAGCTCCTGGGACACCCGACAGATGTTTTTC. Protein product: CACDAGGFSSWDTRQMFF.

Notes on this clone: This DNA's translation differs at residue 4 from TCRdb's protein, which comes from a much larger clone; a read error is likely, and the protein shown is translated from the DNA. The chain carries TRDV2 and TRDJ1; 13 bases align to TRDD3. The CDR3 covers 18 residues. Per the germline V gene, CDR1 is GEAIGNYY and CDR2 is EKD. CDR3: CACGTLLGDTQYTDKLIF. In DNA, the CDR3 is TGTGCCTGTGGCACCTTACTGGGGGATACGCAGTACACCGATAAACTCATCTTT.

This clone was picked up a small number of times. The protein that TCRdb holds for this DNA derives from a much larger clone and differs from the translated DNA at residue 4, which likely indicates a read error; the protein shown here is translated from the DNA. V usage is TRDV2 and J usage is TRDJ1; 13 bases match TRDD3. The V gene's germline CDR1 is GEAIGNYY and CDR2 EKD. The CDR3 spans 14 residues. Trimming at V came to 5 bases and at J to 4 bases, leaving 3 bases not matched to a gene. The CDR3 spells CACGDWGIRDKLIF. The CDR3 DNA is TGTGCCTGTGGCGACTGGGGGATACGCGATAAACTCATCTTT.

This clone has more than one count but fewer than ten. The TCRdb protein comes from a much larger clone and disagrees with this DNA's translation at residue 14, likely due to a read error; the protein given here is derived from the DNA. V and J are TRDV2 and TRDJ2; 12 bases match TRDD3. Germline assignment: CDR1 GEAIGNYY and CDR2 EKD. The CDR3 loop spans 16 amino acids. This CDR3 reads CACDILGDTLTAQPFF. For the CDR3, the DNA is TGTGCCTGTGACATACTGGGGGATACTTTGACAGCACAACCCTTCTTT.

This clone was observed a handful of times. Since a much larger clone is just one base distant, this may be a read error. The CDR3 bases are TGTGCCTGTGACACCGTACTGGGGAGGAGCTCCTGGGACACCCGACAGATGTTTTTC. This translates into CACDTVLGRSSWDTRQMFF. The gene calls are TRDV2 and TRDJ3; 7 bases map to TRDD3. Germline CDR1 and CDR2: GEAIGNYY and EKD. Trimming removed 0 bases from V and 0 bases from J; junction bases left unmatched: 7. This CDR3 contains 19 residues.

This clone counts as medium-sized (0.01 to 0.1%). Other DNA sequences from this sample encode an identical CDR3 as well. The V call is TRDV2, the J call TRDJ2; TRDD3 matches at 9 bases. This CDR3 has 15 amino acids. V trimming: 4 bases; J trimming: 4 bases; junction bases outside the gene matches: 6. In germline, CDR1 is GEAIGNYY, CDR2 EKD. In DNA, the CDR3 is TGTGCCTGTGAAGAACTGGGGGACTCGACAGCACAACTCTTCTTT. Translated, it gives CACEELGDSTAQLFF.

As for this clone: This DNA's translation differs at residue 5 from TCRdb's protein, which comes from a much larger clone; a read error is likely, and the protein shown is translated from the DNA. The V call is TRDV2, the J call TRDJ1; 9 bases fit TRDD3. The V gene end was trimmed by 2 bases and the J gene end by 1 base; junction bases not matched to a gene: 4. The germline V gene has CDR1 GEAIGNYY and CDR2 EKD. The CDR3 is made up of 15 amino acids. CDR3 in DNA: TGTGCCTGTGACAGTGGGGGATATGGCACCGATAAACTCATCTTT. It encodes CACDSGGYGTDKLIF.

Details on this clone: TCRdb shows a much larger clone's protein in place of this DNA's translation, and the two differ at residue 17, likely through a read error; the protein shown is translated from the DNA. Distinct nucleotide sequences in the sample also encode this CDR3. The chain combines TRDV2 with TRDJ3, with TRDD3 matching over 9 bases. The CDR3 consists of 19 residues. Germline values: CDR1 GEAIGNYY, CDR2 EKD. In DNA form, the CDR3 reads TGTGCCTGTGACACCGGGGTTACTGGGGGACCCGGCCGCACCCGACAGACGTTTTTC. Amino acid sequence: CACDTGVTGGPGRTRQTFF.

This clone is labeled as medium-sized (0.01 to 0.1%). The sample holds other DNA sequences that translate to the same CDR3. The V call is TRDV2, the J call TRDJ3; the D gene is possibly TRDD3 (6 bases). The CDR3 length is 15 residues. Looked up from germline, CDR1 is GEAIGNYY and CDR2 is EKD. V lost 1 base and J lost 9, with 12 bases in between. The chain's CDR3 is CACDTGGPGTRQMFF. The CDR3 DNA sequence: TGTGCCTGTGACACTGGGGGTCCCGGCACCCGACAGATGTTTTTC.

This clone was counted a few times. With a much larger clone just one base away, this may be a read error. The sample contains more than one DNA sequence encoding this CDR3. The chain uses TRDV2 and TRDJ3, with 9 bases aligning to TRDD3. From germline, CDR1 is GEAIGNYY and CDR2 EKD. The CDR3 runs 17 residues. The CDR3 nucleotides are TGTGCCTGTGATTTACTGGGGGACTCCTGGGACACCCGACAAATGTTTTTC. The encoded protein is CACDLLGDSWDTRQMFF.

This clone was seen more than once but under ten times. A read error likely explains why the TCRdb protein, taken from a much larger clone, differs from this DNA's translation at residue 8; the protein shown is translated from the DNA. V usage is TRDV2 and J usage is TRDJ2; 7 bases agree with TRDD3. The V and J ends lost 3 bases and 4 bases, in that order; junction bases with no gene match: 10. The CDR3 is made up of 16 amino acids. CDR1 GEAIGNYY and CDR2 EKD come from the germline V gene. The CDR3 here is CACDSLLRDTTAQLFF. The CDR3 DNA sequence: TGTGCCTGTGACTCATTACTGAGGGATACGACAGCACAACTCTTCTTT.